This TCR beta chain was observed in a study of shared clonotypes between healthy human individuals. Several immunoSEQ 96-well plates shared each subset's DNA, each plate a replicate. Generated by immunoSEQ multiplex PCR, the TCRdb table keeps only in-frame clones and is missing some. The sample records approximately 440,000 clones, about 74% being singletons. The CDR3 loop spans 12 amino acids. Trimming removed 3 bases at V and 7 bases at J, with 7 bases between. Germline CDR1 is SGDLS and CDR2 is YYNGEE. The donors, all of them Caucasian adults, lived in Nashville, Tennessee. This sequence originates from a woman in her thirties or forties in good health. Some clones in this sample may be carry-over from other donors' samples. The genes are TRBV9 and TRBJ2-2; unclear D gene. The sequenced sample was PBMCs. The CDR3 is CASSDVSGELFF. The CDR3 nucleotides read TGTGCCAGCAGCGACGTTAGCGGGGAGCTGTTTTTT.